The clone carrying this TCR beta chain has a count of ten or more. The antigen remains undetermined. TCRdb passed the 5' RACE reads through MiXCR, listing each CDR3 protein once. The top ten clones hold 1% to 1.5% of a sample with 100,000 to 150,000 distinct CDR3 sequences, roughly 3.2% of them seen once. This specimen comes from a study of neurological immune-mediated disorders. Study information: Of the 35 or so patients with multiple sclerosis, 31 had relapsing-remitting MS, whereas the remaining 3 had secondary progressive MS. General study findings and limits: On phylogenetic grouping, the repertoires of 18 of 34 multiple sclerosis patients fell within one related-CDR3 cluster, constituting a possible signature. Sharing of CDR3 amino acid sequences among expanded clones across subjects was absent, suggesting private repertoires in all groups.

The V gene lost 3 bases and the J gene lost 4 bases, with 16 bases spanning the gap. Germline loops: CDR1 DFQATT, CDR2 SNEGSKA (reference sequence). The CDR3 totals 14 residues. The TCR comes from a woman under 40 with multiple sclerosis. The sample taken for sequencing was PBMCs. V and J are TRBV20-1 and TRBJ2-7, with a weak D call TRBD1 (5 bases). The CDR3 DNA reads TGCAGTGCTAGTGACGACAGAAAGGGGTACGAGCAGTACTTC. Its protein is CSASDDRKGYEQYF.